This TCR beta chain originates from a study of CD8+ T cells in alopecia areata. Study as a whole: Treated patients were dosed with oral tofacitinib, taking 5 to 10 mg twice daily.

Regarding treatment: oral pan-JAK inhibitor, 5-10 mg twice daily. A FACSAria was used to sort CD4+ and CD8+ T cells. These cells came from PBMCs. The sequencing template was cDNA reverse transcribed from extracted RNA. Only in-frame clones appear in the TCRdb table, and some are missing; sequencing was by immunoSEQ multiplex PCR. In the table there are over 85,000 clones, approximately 66% of which are singletons. This clone appeared a few times. The CDR3 sequence is 15 residues long. Per the germline V gene, CDR1 is SGDLS and CDR2 is YYNGEE. V was shortened by 2 bases and J by 8 bases, with 17 bases between the two germline ends.

The input for sequencing was CD8+ T cells sorted from blood, taken at week 4, from a patient treated with tofacitinib. This TCR was recovered from a human donor with alopecia areata. The chain joins TRBV9 to TRBJ2-1, with D perhaps TRBD2 (6 bases). The CDR3 bases are TGTGCCAGCAGCGTCCTTTCGGGGGTAGCGGATGAGCAGTTCTTC. Protein: CASSVLSGVADEQFF.